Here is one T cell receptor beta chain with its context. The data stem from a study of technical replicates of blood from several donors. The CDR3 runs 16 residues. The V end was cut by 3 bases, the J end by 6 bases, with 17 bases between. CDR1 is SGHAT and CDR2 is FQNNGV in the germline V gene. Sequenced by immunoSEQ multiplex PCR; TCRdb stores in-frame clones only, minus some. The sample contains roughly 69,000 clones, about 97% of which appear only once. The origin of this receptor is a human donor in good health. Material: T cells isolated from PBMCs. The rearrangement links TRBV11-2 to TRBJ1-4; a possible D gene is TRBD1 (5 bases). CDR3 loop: CASSFIGPGLHEKLFF. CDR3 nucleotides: TGTGCCAGCAGCTTTATAGGACCGGGACTTCATGAAAAACTGTTTTTT.